Following are 28 T cell receptor beta chains from one sample sequenced in a study of CD4 T cells in relation to SARS-CoV-2 and coronaviruses. Repertoires were generated with immunoSEQ multiplex PCR, while TCRdb's copy carries only in-frame clones and drops some. The data show around 62,000 clones, with less than 95% seen just once and 0.14% held by the top ten. CD4+ T cells from unexposed donors were obtained before the COVID-19 pandemic (2011-2018). Sequencing was performed on naive CD4+ T cells from PBMCs. Specified subset: naive CD4+ T cells isolated by negative enrichment. The receptors derive from a human donor in good health.

The chain joins TRBV7-9 to TRBJ2-7; 8 bases match TRBD1. CDR1 is SEHNR, CDR2 FQNEAQ, per germline (reference sequence). The CDR3 sequence is 13 residues long. The CDR3 region is CVVWDRSSYEQYF. The CDR3, as DNA: TGTGTAGTGTGGGACAGGAGCTCCTACGAGCAGTACTTC. The complete variable domain, with remaining parts taken from reference TRBV7-9 and TRBJ2-7, reads DTGVSQNPRHKITKRGQNVTFRCDPISEHNRLYWYRQTLGQGPEFLTYFQNEAQLEKSRLLSDRFSAERPKGSFSTLEIQRTEQGDSAMYLCVVWDRSSYEQYFGPGTRLTVT.

This chain connects TRBV19 to TRBJ2-3; TRBD2 agrees at 10 bases. The CDR3 is 17 residues long. With 3 bases clipped from V and 2 bases from J, the junction kept 8 bases outside the gene matches. The germline V gene encodes CDR1 LNHDA and CDR2 SQIVND (reference sequence). As DNA, the CDR3 is TGTGCCAGTAGTATTGAATGGACTAGCGGTAACACAGATACGCAGTATTTT. Translated, it gives CASSIEWTSGNTDTQYF. The full variable domain, with the rest looked up from reference TRBV19 and TRBJ2-3, is DGGITQSPKYLFRKEGQNVTLSCEQNLNHDAMYWYRQDPGQGLRLIYYSQIVNDFQKGDIAEGYSVSREKKESFPLTVTSAQKNPTAFYLCASSIEWTSGNTDTQYFGPGTRLTVL.

The chain uses TRBV4-1 and TRBJ2-1; tentative D call: TRBD2 (5 bases). CDR1 MGHRA and CDR2 YSYEKL come from the germline V gene. The CDR3 totals 16 residues. V was shortened by 4 bases and J by 4 bases, with 17 bases between the two germline ends. In nucleotides, the CDR3 is TGCGCCAGCAGCCCAGGAGGAGGCACCGGTTACAATGAGCAGTTCTTC. Translated: CASSPGGGTGYNEQFF.

The chain has TRBV30 and TRBJ2-1; D perhaps matches TRBD1 (5 bases). In germline, CDR1 is GTSNPN, CDR2 SVGIG (reference sequence). V lost 3 bases to trimming and J lost 6 bases, with 15 bases between them. CDR3 length equals 14 residues. CDR3: CAWSDRGRLNEQFF. The CDR3 DNA follows: TGTGCCTGGAGCGATAGGGGCCGTCTCAATGAGCAGTTCTTC.

The chain recombines TRBV3-1 (or the pseudogene TRBV3-2) with TRBJ2-2, with D maybe TRBD2 (6 bases). The germline CDR1 and CDR2 sequences are LGHDT and YNNKEL (reference sequence). The CDR3 consists of 16 residues. V lost 2 bases, J lost 4 bases, and 14 bases lay in between. This CDR3 is CASSQRSGAGTGELFF. Written as DNA, the CDR3 is TGTGCCAGCAGCCAAAGGTCGGGAGCCGGCACCGGGGAGCTGTTTTTT.

This clone was detected only once. This rearrangement joins TRBV5-1 to TRBJ1-5; D possibly corresponds to TRBD1 (5 bases). Trimming took 2 bases from V and 3 from J, leaving 9 bases between them. Germline V CDR1 and CDR2: SGHRS, YFSETQ. The CDR3 extends over 14 amino acids. Written as DNA, the CDR3 is TGCGCCAGCAGCTTTGGGGACTACAATCAGCCCCAGCATTTT. Translated, it gives CASSFGDYNQPQHF.

The V call is TRBV27, the J call TRBJ1-6; D ambiguous. V lost 3 bases and J 0 bases, leaving 9 bases between the germline ends. Germline loops: CDR1 MNHEY, CDR2 SMNVEV (reference sequence). The CDR3 is 16 amino acids. CDR3 sequence (DNA): TGTGCCAGCAGTTTCCTTTGGAGCTCCTATAATTCACCCCTCCACTTT. It specifies CASSFLWSSYNSPLHF.

The rearrangement joins TRBV28 to TRBJ2-3; 7 nucleotides align to TRBD2. Germline CDR1 MDHEN, CDR2 SYDVKM. The CDR3 runs 16 residues. After removal of 4 bases from V and 8 bases from J, the junction contained 15 bases not matched to a gene. CDR3 sequence reads: CASSYYQAGLRVTQYF. CDR3 DNA: TGTGCCAGCAGTTATTATCAAGCGGGGTTGCGGGTTACGCAGTATTTT.

This chain connects TRBV9 to TRBJ2-1; D perhaps matches TRBD2 (6 bases). The germline V gene has CDR1 SGDLS and CDR2 YYNGEE. With 2 bases removed from V and 9 bases from J, the gap between germline ends came to 15 bases. The CDR3 length is 14 residues. The CDR3 loop is CASSVLSGYGEQFF. The CDR3 nucleotides are TGTGCCAGCAGCGTTTTAAGCGGGTATGGTGAGCAGTTCTTC.

The chain employs TRBV4-1 and TRBJ1-1; 10 nucleotides line up with TRBD1. This CDR3 comprises 15 residues. The J segment lost 6 bases and the V segment lost 3 bases, leaving 7 bases of the junction unmatched. Germline CDR1 reads MGHRA; CDR2 reads YSYEKL. The DNA for the CDR3 is TGCGCCAGCAGCCATAGGGAGACAGGGGGCCCTGAAGCTTTCTTT. Translation gives CASSHRETGGPEAFF.

V is TRBV4-1 and J is TRBJ1-3; 7 bases are shared with TRBD1. The J segment lost 7 bases and the V segment lost 1 base, leaving 4 bases of the junction unmatched. This CDR3 is built from 14 residues. Germline CDR1 is MGHRA and CDR2 is YSYEKL. CDR3 region: CASSQGTGGNTIYF. The CDR3 DNA is TGCGCCAGCAGCCAAGGGACAGGTGGTAACACCATATATTTT.

The genes are TRBV5-8 and TRBJ1-5, with D hard to call. Germline CDR1 and CDR2: SGHTS and YDEGEE. Trimming shortened V by 4 bases and J by 7 bases, and 12 bases separated the two germline ends. The CDR3 spans 13 residues. The CDR3: CASSPWAGQPQHF. DNA of the CDR3: TGTGCCAGCAGCCCGTGGGCGGGGCAGCCCCAGCATTTT. The full variable domain, with the rest looked up from reference TRBV5-8 and TRBJ1-5, is EAGVTQSPTHLIKTRGQQATLRCSPISGHTSVYWYQQALGLGLQFLLWYDEGEERNRGNFPPRFSGRQFPNYSSELNVNALELEDSALYLCASSPWAGQPQHFGDGTRLSIL.

The chain recombines TRBV5-5 with TRBJ1-3; tentatively, D is TRBD1 (5 bases). This CDR3 spans 15 amino acids. Trimming took 0 bases from V and 2 from J, leaving 9 bases between them. CDR1 is SGHKS, CDR2 YYEKEE, per germline (reference sequence). The CDR3 reads CASSLDWGAGNTIYF. CDR3 sequence (DNA): TGTGCCAGCAGCTTGGATTGGGGGGCTGGAAACACCATATATTTT.

V usage is TRBV6-5 and J usage is TRBJ1-4; 7 bases match TRBD1. This CDR3 contains 15 residues. The V gene's germline CDR1 is MNHEY and CDR2 SVGAGI. V lost 7 bases to trimming and J lost 7 bases; unmatched junction nucleotides: 12. The CDR3 sequence: CASTERRQGGEKLFF. The CDR3 DNA sequence: TGTGCCAGCACCGAGAGGAGACAGGGAGGTGAAAAACTGTTTTTT.

CDR3 in DNA: TGTGCCAGCTCACCGGGGAGCGACTATGGCTACACCTTC. Its translation is CASSPGSDYGYTF. The chain couples TRBV18 to TRBJ1-2; no clear D gene. The CDR3 totals 13 residues. The germline CDR1 and CDR2 sequences are KGHSH and LQKENI. V lost 3 bases to trimming and J lost 3 bases, with 8 bases between them.

The chain joins TRBV2 to TRBJ2-2; D is perhaps TRBD1 (6 bases). V lost 6 bases, J lost 4 bases, and 9 bases lay in between. The CDR3 has 13 residues. Per germline, CDR1 SNHLY and CDR2 FYNNEI. CDR3 amino acids: CASRGHSTGELFF. CDR3 bases: TGTGCCAGCAGGGGACATAGCACCGGGGAGCTGTTTTTT.

The chain has TRBV6-6 and TRBJ1-2; 7 bases agree with TRBD1. The CDR3 is 13 residues long. After removal of 6 bases from V and 8 bases from J, the junction contained 9 bases not matched to a gene. The germline CDR1 and CDR2 sequences are MNHNY and SVGAGI (reference sequence). The CDR3 loop reads CASSTGQRQGYTF. CDR3 nucleotides: TGTGCCAGCAGCACGGGACAGAGACAAGGCTACACCTTC.

The chain employs TRBV29-1 and TRBJ1-1; no definite D call. The CDR3 is 12 amino acids. CDR1 and CDR2 (germline): SQVTM, ANQGSEA. Trimming pared 6 bases from V and 3 bases from J, leaving 11 bases between. The CDR3 DNA sequence: TGCAGCGTGGTTCGGAGTGACACTGAAGCTTTCTTT. This codes for CSVVRSDTEAFF.

This chain joins TRBV10-3 and TRBJ2-7; 9 bases are shared with TRBD2. CDR1 and CDR2 (germline): ENHRY, SYGVKD. The trim removed 11 bases at V and 2 bases at J, leaving 10 bases unmatched. The CDR3 is 14 residues long. Written as DNA, the CDR3 is TGTGCCGCTGCGCCCCCTAGCGGGACCTACGAGCAGTACTTC. Translating it yields CAAAPPSGTYEQYF.

V gene TRBV7-2 combines with J gene TRBJ2-3, with D unresolved. The CDR3 length is 16 residues. V was trimmed by 2 bases and J by 5 bases, leaving 17 bases between them. Germline V gene lookup returns CDR1 SGHTA and CDR2 FQGNSA. The CDR3 coding sequence is TGTGCCAGCAGCTTACAGGCTAGTTGGGGAAGAGATACGCAGTATTTT. Its translation: CASSLQASWGRDTQYF.

The chain has TRBV28 and TRBJ1-1; tentatively, D is TRBD1 (5 bases). In germline, CDR1 is MDHEN, CDR2 SYDVKM. The CDR3 is 13 amino acids. Between the trimmed V and J ends, which lost 3 bases and 6 bases, there was a span of 11 bases. The CDR3, as DNA: TGTGCCAGCAGTTTTAAGGGACCCCCTGAAGCTTTCTTT. Encoded protein: CASSFKGPPEAFF.

This chain connects TRBV2 to TRBJ2-5, with 8 bases fitting TRBD2. CDR1 and CDR2 (germline): SNHLY, FYNNEI. V lost 1 base to trimming and J lost 2 bases; unmatched junction nucleotides: 15. The CDR3 totals 19 residues. The CDR3 DNA reads TGTGCCAGCAGTGAAGGGGACGGAGGGCTAGCGGGTTATCAAGAGACCCAGTACTTC. Its translation is CASSEGDGGLAGYQETQYF.

The chain uses TRBV10-3 and TRBJ2-2; D is unclear. Trimming shortened V by 6 bases and J by 0 bases, and 11 bases separated the two germline ends. From germline, CDR1 is ENHRY and CDR2 SYGVKD. The CDR3 is made up of 15 amino acids. The CDR3 sequence is CAIRETLTNTGELFF. In nucleotides, the CDR3 is TGTGCCATCAGAGAGACGCTAACGAACACCGGGGAGCTGTTTTTT.

The V call is TRBV6-1, the J call TRBJ2-6; a weak D match, TRBD1 (7 bases). This CDR3 is built from 19 residues. Germline lookup yields CDR1 MNHNS and CDR2 SASEGT. The V end lost 2 bases, the J end lost 0 bases, and 17 bases lay between the germline ends. This CDR3 reads CASSEQGGGPSSGANVLTF. As DNA, the CDR3 is TGTGCCAGCAGTGAACAGGGGGGAGGCCCCAGCTCTGGGGCCAACGTCCTGACTTTC.

This chain connects TRBV7-9 to TRBJ1-5; 7 positions match TRBD1. Trimming cost V 5 bases and J 5 bases; bases outside gene matches: 9. This CDR3 has 15 amino acids. Germline CDR1 and CDR2: SEHNR and FQNEAQ (reference sequence). CDR3 in amino acids: CASSPAGTEDQPQHF. DNA of the CDR3: TGTGCCAGCAGCCCGGCCGGGACAGAAGATCAGCCCCAGCATTTT.

CDR3 coding DNA: TGTGCCAGCAGCCTGGGGCTTGGGCAGCCCCAGCATTTT. This codes for CASSLGLGQPQHF. The genes are TRBV3-1 (or the pseudogene TRBV3-2) and TRBJ1-5; possible D gene TRBD1, 5 bases. CDR1 is LGHDT, CDR2 YNNKEL, per germline (reference sequence). The CDR3 is made up of 13 amino acids. The ends were cut back, 4 bases at V and 7 bases at J, with 11 bases in the middle.

The chain links TRBV4-1 to TRBJ1-6; D uncertain. Germline-derived CDR1 and CDR2 are MGHRA and YSYEKL. This CDR3 has 20 amino acids. Trimming left V 1 base short and J 0 bases short, with 19 bases between. The CDR3, as DNA: TGCGCCAGCAGCCAAGTTCTTACTTCGGATAGTAGCTCCTATAATTCACCCCTCCACTTT. This codes for CASSQVLTSDSSSYNSPLHF.

CDR3 loop: CATSRVRTGGYEQYF. In DNA form, the CDR3 reads TGTGCCACCAGCAGAGTTAGGACAGGGGGCTACGAGCAGTACTTC. V gene TRBV15 combines with J gene TRBJ2-7, with 10 bases matching TRBD1. The CDR3 totals 15 residues. Germline V gene lookup returns CDR1 LNHNV and CDR2 YYDKDF (reference sequence). V lost 1 base and J lost 3; bases outside the gene matches: 3.